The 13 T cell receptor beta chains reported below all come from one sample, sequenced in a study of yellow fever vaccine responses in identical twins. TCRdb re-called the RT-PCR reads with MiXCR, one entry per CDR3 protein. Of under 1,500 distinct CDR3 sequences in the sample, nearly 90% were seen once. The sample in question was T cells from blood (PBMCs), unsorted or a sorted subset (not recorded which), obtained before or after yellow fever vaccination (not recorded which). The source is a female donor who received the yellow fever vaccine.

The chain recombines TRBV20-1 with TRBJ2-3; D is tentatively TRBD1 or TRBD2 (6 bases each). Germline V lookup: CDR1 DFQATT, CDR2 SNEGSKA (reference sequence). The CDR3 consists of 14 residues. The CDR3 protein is CRAGGPLGTDTQYF. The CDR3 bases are TGCAGGGCTGGGGGGCCCCTAGGGACAGATACGCAGTATTTT.

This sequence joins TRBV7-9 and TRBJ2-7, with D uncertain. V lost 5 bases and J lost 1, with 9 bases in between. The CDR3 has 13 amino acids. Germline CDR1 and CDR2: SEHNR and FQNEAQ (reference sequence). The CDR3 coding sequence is TGTGCCAGCAGCCAAGACCCGTCCTACGAGCAGTACGTC. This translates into CASSQDPSYEQYV.

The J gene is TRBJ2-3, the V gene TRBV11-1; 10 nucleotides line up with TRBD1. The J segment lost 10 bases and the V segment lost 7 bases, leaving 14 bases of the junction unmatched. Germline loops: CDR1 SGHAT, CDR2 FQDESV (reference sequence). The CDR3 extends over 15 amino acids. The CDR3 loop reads CASNARGQGRVPQYF. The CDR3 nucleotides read TGTGCCAGCAACGCAAGGGGACAGGGGAGGGTTCCGCAGTATTTT.

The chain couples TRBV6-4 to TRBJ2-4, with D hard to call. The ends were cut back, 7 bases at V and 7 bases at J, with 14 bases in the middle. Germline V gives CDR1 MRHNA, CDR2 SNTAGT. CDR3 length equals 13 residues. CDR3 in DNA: TGTGCCAGCACTTCCCCGGGCGGTAACATTCAGTACTTC. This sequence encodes CASTSPGGNIQYF.

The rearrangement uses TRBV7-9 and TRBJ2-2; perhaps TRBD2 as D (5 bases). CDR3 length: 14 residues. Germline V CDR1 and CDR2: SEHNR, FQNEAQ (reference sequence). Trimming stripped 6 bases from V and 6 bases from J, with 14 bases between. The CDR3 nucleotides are TGTGCCAGCAGGCCCGCCGGAGGTCCCGGGGAGCTGTTTTTT. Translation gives CASRPAGGPGELFF.

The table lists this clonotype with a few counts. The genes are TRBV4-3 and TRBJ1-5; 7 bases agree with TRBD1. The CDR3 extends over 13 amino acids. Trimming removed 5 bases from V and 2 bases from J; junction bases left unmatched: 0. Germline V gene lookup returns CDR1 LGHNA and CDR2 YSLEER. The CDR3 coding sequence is TGCGCCAGCAGCACAGGGGGCAATCAGCCCCAGCATTTT. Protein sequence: CASSTGGNQPQHF.

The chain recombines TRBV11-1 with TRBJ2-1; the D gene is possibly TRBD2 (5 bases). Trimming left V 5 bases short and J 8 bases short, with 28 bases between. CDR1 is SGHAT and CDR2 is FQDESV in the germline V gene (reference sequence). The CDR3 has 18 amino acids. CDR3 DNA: TGTGCCAGCAGCCCCTCGGGTTCCGGGATGTATCTAGAGGATGAGCAGTTCTTC. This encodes CASSPSGSGMYLEDEQFF.

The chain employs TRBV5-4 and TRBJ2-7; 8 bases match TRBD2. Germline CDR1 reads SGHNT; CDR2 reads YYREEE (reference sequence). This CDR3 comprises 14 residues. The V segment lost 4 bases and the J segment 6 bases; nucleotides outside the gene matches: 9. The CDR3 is CASSLAGVSLEQYF. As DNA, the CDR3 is TGTGCCAGCAGCCTAGCGGGTGTGTCTCTCGAGCAGTACTTC.

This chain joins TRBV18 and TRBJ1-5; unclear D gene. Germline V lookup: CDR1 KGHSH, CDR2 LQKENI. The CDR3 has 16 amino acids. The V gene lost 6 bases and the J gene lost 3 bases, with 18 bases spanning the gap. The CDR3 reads CASSPSSGPNNQPQHF. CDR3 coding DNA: TGTGCCAGCTCCCCTTCGTCGGGTCCAAACAATCAGCCCCAGCATTTT.

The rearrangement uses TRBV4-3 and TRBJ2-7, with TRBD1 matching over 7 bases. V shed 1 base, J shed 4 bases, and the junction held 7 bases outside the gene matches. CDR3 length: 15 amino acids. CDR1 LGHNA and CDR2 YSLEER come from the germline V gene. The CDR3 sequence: CASSQAQGVGYEQYF. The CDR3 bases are TGCGCCAGCAGCCAAGCTCAGGGGGTAGGGTACGAGCAGTACTTC.

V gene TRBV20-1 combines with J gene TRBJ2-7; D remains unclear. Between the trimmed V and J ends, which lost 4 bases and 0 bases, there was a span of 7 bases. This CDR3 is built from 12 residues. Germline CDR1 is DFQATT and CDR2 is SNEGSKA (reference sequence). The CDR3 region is CSATVSSYEQYV. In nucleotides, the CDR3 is TGCAGTGCTACGGTCAGCTCCTACGAGCAGTACGTC.

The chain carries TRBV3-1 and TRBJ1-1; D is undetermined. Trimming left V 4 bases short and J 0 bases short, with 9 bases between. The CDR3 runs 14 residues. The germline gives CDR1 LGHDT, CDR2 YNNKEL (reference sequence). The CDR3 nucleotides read TGTGCCAGCAGCCGGCGGACGTTGAACACTGAAGCTTTCTTT. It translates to CASSRRTLNTEAFF.

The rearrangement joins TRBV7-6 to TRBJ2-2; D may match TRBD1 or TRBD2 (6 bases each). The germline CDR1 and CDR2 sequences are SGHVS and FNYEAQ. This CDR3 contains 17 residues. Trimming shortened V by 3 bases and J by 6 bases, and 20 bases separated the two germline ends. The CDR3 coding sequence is TGTGCCAGCAGCTTGGTCCCGAAGGGGGGATATGCCGGGGAGCTGTTTTTT. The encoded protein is CASSLVPKGGYAGELFF.